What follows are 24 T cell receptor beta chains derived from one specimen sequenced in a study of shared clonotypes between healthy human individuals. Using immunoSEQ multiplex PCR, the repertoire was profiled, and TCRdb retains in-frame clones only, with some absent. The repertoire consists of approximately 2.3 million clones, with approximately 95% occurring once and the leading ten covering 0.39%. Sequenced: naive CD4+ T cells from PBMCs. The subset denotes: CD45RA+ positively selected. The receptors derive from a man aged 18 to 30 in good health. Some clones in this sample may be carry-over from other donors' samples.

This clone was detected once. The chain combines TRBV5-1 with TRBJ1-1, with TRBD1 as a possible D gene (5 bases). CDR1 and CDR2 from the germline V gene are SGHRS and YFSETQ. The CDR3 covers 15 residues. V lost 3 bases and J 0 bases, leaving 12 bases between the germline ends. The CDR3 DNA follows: TGCGCCAGCAGCTCTACCGCGGGGCTGAACACTGAAGCTTTCTTT. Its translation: CASSSTAGLNTEAFF.

The CDR3 sequence: CAISESRLYDQPQHF. CDR3 nucleotide sequence: TGTGCCATCAGTGAGTCCCGGTTGTATGATCAGCCCCAGCATTTT. The chain employs TRBV10-3 and TRBJ1-5, with D hard to call. In germline, CDR1 is ENHRY, CDR2 SYGVKD. The CDR3 is 15 amino acids. Trimming pared 0 bases from V and 5 bases from J, leaving 11 bases between.

The CDR3 loop is CASSLVTGSGYTF. The CDR3 DNA reads as TGTGCCAGCAGCTTAGTAACGGGTTCTGGCTACACCTTC. The V and J genes are TRBV11-2 and TRBJ1-2; unclear D gene. This CDR3 spans 13 amino acids. V was shortened by 1 base and J by 7 bases, with 10 bases between the two germline ends. Germline-derived CDR1 and CDR2 are SGHAT and FQNNGV.

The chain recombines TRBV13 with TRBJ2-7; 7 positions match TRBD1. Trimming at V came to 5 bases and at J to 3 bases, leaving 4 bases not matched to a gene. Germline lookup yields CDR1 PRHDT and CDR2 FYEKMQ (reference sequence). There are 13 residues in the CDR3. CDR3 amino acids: CASSIRQGYEQYF. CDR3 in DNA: TGTGCCAGCAGCATACGACAGGGCTACGAGCAGTACTTC.

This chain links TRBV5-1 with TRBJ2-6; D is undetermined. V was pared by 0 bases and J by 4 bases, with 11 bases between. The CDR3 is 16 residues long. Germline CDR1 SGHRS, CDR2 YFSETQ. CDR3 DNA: TGCGCCAGCAGCTTGGAGGCGCTGGCCGGGGCCAACGTCCTGACTTTC. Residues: CASSLEALAGANVLTF.

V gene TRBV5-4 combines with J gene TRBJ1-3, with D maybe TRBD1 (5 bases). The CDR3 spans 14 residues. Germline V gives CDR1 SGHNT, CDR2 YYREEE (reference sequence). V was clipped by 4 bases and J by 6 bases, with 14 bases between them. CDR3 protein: CASSGSGTSNTIYF. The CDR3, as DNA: TGTGCCAGCAGCGGAAGCGGGACTTCAAACACCATATATTTT.

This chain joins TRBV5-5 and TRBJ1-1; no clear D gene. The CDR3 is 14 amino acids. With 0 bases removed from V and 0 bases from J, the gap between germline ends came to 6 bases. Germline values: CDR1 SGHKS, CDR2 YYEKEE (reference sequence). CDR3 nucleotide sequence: TGTGCCAGCAGCTTGGAGGCAATGAACACTGAAGCTTTCTTT. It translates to CASSLEAMNTEAFF.

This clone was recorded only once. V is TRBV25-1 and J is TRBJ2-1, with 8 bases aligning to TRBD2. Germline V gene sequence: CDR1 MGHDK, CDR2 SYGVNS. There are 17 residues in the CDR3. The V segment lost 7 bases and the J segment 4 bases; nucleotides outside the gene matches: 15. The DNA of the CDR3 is TGTGCCAGCACGGACTCCCCCGGACGGGGGGGGTACAATGAGCAGTTCTTC. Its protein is CASTDSPGRGGYNEQFF.

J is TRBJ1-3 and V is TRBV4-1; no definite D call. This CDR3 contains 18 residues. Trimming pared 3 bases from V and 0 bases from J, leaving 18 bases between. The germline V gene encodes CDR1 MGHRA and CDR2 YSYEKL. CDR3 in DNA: TGCGCCAGCAGCCACCACATCAAAGAAATACTCTCTGGAAACACCATATATTTT. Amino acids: CASSHHIKEILSGNTIYF.

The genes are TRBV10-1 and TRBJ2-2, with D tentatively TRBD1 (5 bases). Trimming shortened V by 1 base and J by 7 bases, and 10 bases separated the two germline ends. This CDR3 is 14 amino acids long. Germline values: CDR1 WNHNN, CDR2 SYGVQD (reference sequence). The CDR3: CASSEFAGIGELFF. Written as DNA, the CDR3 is TGCGCCAGCAGTGAGTTCGCAGGGATCGGGGAGCTGTTTTTT.

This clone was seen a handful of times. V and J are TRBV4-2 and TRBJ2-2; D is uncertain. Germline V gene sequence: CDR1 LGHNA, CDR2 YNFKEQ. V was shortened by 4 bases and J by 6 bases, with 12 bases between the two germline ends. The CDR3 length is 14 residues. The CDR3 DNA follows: TGTGCCAGCAGCCTAGACCCCTCGGCCGGGGAGCTGTTTTTT. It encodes CASSLDPSAGELFF.

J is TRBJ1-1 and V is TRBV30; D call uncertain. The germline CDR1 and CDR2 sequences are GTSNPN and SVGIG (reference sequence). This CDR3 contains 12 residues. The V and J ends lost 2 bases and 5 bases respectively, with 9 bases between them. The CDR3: CAWSISATEAFF. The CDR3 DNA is TGTGCCTGGAGTATTTCCGCTACTGAAGCTTTCTTT. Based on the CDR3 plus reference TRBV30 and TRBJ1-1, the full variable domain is SQTIHQWPATLVQPVGSPLSLECTVEGTSNPNLYWYRQAAGRGLQLLFYSVGIGQISSEVPQNLSASRPQDRQFILSSKKLLLSDSGFYLCAWSISATEAFFGQGTRLTVV.

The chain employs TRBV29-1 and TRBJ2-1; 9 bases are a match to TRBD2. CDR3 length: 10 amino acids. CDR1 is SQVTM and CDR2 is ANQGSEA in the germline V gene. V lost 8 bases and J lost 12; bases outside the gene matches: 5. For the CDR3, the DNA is TGCAGCACACGGACTAGCGCGCAGTTCTTC. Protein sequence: CSTRTSAQFF.

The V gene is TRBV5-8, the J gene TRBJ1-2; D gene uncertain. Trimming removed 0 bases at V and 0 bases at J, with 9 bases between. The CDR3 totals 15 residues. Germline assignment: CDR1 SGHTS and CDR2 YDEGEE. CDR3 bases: TGTGCCAGCAGCTTGGTTCGGAAGTCTAACTATGGCTACACCTTC. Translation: CASSLVRKSNYGYTF.

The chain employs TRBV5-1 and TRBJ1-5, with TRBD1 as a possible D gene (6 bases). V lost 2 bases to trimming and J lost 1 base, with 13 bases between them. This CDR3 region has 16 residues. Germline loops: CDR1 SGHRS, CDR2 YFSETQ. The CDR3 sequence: CASSLQGLGSNQPQHF. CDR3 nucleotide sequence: TGCGCCAGCAGCTTACAGGGTTTAGGGAGCAATCAGCCCCAGCATTTT.

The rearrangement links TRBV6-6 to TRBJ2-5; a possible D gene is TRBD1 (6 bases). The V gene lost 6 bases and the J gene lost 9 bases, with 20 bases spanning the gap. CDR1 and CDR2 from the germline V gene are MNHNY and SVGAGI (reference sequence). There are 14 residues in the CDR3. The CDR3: CASSLGQHQDAQYF. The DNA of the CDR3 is TGTGCCAGCAGCCTAGGACAGCATCAAGATGCCCAGTACTTC.

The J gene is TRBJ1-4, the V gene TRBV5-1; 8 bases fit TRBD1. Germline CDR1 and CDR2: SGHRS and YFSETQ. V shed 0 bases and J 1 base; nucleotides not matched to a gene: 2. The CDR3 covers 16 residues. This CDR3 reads CASSLVGQGTNEKLFF. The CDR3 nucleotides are TGCGCCAGCAGCTTGGTTGGACAGGGAACTAATGAAAAACTGTTTTTT.

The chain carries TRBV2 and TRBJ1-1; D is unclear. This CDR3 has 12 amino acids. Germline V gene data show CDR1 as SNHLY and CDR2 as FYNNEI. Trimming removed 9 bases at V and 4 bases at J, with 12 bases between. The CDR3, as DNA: TGTGCCAGGTCTCTTCGGACCACTGAAGCTTTCTTT. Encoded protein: CARSLRTTEAFF.

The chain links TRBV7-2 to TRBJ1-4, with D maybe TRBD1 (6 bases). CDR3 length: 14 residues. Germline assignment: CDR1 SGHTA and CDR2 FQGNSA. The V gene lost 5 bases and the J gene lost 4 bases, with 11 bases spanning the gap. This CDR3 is CASSEDRFNEKLFF. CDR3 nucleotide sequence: TGTGCCAGCAGCGAGGACAGATTTAATGAAAAACTGTTTTTT.

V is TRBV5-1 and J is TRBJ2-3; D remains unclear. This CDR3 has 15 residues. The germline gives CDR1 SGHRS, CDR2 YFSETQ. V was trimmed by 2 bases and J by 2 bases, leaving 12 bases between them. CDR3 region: CASSFFEQNTDTQYF. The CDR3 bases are TGCGCCAGCAGCTTTTTCGAACAAAACACAGATACGCAGTATTTT.

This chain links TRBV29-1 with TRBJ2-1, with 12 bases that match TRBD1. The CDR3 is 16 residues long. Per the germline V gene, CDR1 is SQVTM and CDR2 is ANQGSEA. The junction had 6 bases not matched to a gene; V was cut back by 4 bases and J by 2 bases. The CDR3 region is CSVGGGTGGPYNEQFF. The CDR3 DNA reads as TGCAGCGTTGGCGGCGGGACAGGGGGCCCCTACAATGAGCAGTTCTTC.

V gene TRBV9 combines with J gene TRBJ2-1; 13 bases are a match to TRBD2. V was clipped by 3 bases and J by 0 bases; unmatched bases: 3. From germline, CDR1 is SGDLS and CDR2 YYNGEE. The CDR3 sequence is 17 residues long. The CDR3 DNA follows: TGTGCCAGCAGCGGTGGGACTAGCGGGAACTCCTACAATGAGCAGTTCTTC. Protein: CASSGGTSGNSYNEQFF.

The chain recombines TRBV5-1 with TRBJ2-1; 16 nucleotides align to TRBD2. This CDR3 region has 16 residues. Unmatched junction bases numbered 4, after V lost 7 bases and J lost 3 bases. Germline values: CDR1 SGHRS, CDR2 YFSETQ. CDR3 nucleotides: TGCGCCAGCGGTGGGACTAGCGGGAGGGACTACAATGAGCAGTTCTTC. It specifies CASGGTSGRDYNEQFF. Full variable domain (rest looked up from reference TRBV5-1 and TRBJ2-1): KAGVTQTPRYLIKTRGQQVTLSCSPISGHRSVSWYQQTPGQGLQFLFEYFSETQRNKGNFPGRFSGRQFSNSRSEMNVSTLELGDSALYLCASGGTSGRDYNEQFFGPGTRLTVL.

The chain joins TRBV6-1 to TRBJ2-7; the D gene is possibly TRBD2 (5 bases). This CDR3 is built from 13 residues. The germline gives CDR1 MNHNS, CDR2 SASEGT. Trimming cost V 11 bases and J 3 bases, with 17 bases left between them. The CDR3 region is CALLRGLNYEQYF. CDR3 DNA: TGTGCCCTCCTCCGGGGTTTGAACTACGAGCAGTACTTC.